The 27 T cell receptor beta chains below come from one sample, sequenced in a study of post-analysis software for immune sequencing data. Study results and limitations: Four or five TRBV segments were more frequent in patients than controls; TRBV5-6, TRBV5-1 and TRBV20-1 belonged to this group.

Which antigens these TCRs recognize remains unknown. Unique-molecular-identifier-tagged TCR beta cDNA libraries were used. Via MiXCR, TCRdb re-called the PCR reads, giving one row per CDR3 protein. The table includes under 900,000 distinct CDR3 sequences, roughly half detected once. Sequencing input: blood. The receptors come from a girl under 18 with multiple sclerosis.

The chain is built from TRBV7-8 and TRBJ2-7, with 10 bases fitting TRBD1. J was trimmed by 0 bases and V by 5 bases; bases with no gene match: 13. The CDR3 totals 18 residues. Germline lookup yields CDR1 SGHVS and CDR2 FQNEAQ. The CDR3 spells CASSSDTVWTGGSYEQYF. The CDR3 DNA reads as TGTGCCAGCAGCAGTGACACGGTTTGGACAGGGGGCTCCTACGAGCAGTACTTC.

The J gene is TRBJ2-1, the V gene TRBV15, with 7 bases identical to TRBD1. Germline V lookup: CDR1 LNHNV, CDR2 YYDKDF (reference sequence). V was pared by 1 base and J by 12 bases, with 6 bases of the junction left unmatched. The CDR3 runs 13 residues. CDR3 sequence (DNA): TGTGCCACCAGCAGAGGGGGACAGTTTAGGCAGTTCTTC. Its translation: CATSRGGQFRQFF.

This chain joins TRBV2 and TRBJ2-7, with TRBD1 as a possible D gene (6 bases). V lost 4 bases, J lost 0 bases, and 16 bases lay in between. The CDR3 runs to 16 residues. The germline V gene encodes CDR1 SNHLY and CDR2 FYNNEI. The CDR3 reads CASSVEGHGYSYEQYF. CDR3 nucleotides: TGTGCCAGCAGTGTAGAGGGACACGGCTACTCCTACGAGCAGTACTTC.

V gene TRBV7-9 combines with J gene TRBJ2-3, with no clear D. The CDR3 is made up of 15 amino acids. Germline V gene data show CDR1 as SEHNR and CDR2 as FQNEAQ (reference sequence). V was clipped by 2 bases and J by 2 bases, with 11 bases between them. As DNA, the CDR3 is TGTGCCAGCAGCTTATGGGGTGCGCTCACAGATACGCAGTATTTT. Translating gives CASSLWGALTDTQYF.

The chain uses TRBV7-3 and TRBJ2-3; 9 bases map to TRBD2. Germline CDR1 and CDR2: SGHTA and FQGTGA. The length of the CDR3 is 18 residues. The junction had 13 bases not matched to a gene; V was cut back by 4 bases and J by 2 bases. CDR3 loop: CASSSRRSTSGSTDTQYF. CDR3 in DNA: TGTGCCAGCAGCTCCCGCAGGTCGACTAGCGGTTCCACAGATACGCAGTATTTT.

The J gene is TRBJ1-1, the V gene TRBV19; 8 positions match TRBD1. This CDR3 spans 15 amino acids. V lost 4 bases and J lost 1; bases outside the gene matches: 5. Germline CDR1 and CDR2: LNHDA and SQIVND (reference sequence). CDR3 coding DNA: TGTGCCAGTAGTACAGGGGGCTTGTGGAACACTGAAGCTTTCTTT. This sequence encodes CASSTGGLWNTEAFF.

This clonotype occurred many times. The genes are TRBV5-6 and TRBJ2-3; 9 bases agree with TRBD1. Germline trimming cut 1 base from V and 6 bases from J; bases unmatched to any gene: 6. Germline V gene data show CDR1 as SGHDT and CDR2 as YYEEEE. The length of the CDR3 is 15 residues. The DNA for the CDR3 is TGTGCCAGCAGCTTGAGCGGACAGGGGTTGGATACGCAGTATTTT. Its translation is CASSLSGQGLDTQYF.

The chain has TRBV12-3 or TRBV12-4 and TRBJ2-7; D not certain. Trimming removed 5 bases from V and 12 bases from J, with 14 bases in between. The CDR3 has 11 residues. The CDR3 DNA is TGTGCCAGCAGTCCCTTCCAAGCGATGTACTTC. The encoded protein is CASSPFQAMYF.

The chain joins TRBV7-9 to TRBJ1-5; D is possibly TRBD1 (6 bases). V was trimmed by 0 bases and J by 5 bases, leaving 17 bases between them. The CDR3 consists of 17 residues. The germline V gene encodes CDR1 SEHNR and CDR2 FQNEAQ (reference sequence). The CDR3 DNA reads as TGTGCCAGCAGCTTAGCAGATACAGGGTGGCGGGATCAGCCCCAGCATTTT. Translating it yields CASSLADTGWRDQPQHF.

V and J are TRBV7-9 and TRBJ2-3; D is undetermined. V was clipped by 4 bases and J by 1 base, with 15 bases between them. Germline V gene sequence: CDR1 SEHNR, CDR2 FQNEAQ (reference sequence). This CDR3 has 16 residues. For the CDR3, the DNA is TGTGCCAGCAGCTCCCGGACGACCTCCGGCACAGATACGCAGTATTTT. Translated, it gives CASSSRTTSGTDTQYF. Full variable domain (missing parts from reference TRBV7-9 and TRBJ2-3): DTGVSQNPRHKITKRGQNVTFRCDPISEHNRLYWYRQTLGQGPEFLTYFQNEAQLEKSRLLSDRFSAERPKGSFSTLEIQRTEQGDSAMYLCASSSRTTSGTDTQYFGPGTRLTVL.

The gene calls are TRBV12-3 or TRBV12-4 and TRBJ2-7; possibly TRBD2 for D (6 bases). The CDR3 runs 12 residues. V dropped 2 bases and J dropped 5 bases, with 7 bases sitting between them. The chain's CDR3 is CASSLWGDEQYF. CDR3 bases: TGTGCCAGCAGTTTATGGGGGGACGAGCAGTACTTC.

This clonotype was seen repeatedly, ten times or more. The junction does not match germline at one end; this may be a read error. DNA of the CDR3: TGCGCCAGCAGCTTCGGCCAGACCTACGAGCAGTACTTC. Protein sequence: CASSFGQTYEQYF. V is TRBV12-3 or TRBV12-4 and J is TRBJ2-7; D is ambiguous. The CDR3 consists of 13 residues.

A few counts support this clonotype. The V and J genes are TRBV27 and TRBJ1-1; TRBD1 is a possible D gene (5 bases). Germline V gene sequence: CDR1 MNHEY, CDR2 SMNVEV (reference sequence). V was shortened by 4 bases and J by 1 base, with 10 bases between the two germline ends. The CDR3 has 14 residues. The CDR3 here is CASSSLDRNTEAFF. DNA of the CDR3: TGTGCCAGCAGTTCACTCGACAGGAACACTGAAGCTTTCTTT.

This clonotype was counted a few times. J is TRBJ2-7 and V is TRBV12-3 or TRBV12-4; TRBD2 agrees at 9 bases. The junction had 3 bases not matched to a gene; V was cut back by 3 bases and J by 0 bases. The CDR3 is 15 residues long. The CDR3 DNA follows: TGTGCCAGCAGTTTGGCAGCGGGAGGCTCCTACGAGCAGTACTTC. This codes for CASSLAAGGSYEQYF.

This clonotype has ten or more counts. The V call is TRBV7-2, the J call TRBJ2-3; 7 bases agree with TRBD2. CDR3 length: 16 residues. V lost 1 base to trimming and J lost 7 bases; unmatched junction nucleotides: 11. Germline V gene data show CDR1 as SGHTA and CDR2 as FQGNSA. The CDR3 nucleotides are TGTGCCAGCAGCTTAGTTGGGGGGGAGGTTAGACATACGCAGTATTTT. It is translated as CASSLVGGEVRHTQYF.

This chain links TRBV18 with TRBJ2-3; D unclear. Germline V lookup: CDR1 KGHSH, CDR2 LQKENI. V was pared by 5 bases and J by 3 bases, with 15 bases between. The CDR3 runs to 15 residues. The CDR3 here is CASSGDPAPTDTQYF. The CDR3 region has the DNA TGTGCCAGCTCAGGCGACCCGGCACCGACAGATACGCAGTATTTT.

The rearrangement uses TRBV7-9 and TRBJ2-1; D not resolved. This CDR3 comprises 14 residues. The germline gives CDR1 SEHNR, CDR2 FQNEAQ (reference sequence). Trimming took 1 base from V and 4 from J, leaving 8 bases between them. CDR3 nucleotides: TGTGCCAGCAGCTTAGTAGGCAGATACAATGAGCAGTTCTTC. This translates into CASSLVGRYNEQFF.

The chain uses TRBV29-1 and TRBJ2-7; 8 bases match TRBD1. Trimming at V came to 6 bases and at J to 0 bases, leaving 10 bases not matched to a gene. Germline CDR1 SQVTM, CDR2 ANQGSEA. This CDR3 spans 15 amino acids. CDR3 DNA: TGCAGCGTCATAATTTGGGACAGGCTCTCCTACGAGCAGTACTTC. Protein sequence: CSVIIWDRLSYEQYF.

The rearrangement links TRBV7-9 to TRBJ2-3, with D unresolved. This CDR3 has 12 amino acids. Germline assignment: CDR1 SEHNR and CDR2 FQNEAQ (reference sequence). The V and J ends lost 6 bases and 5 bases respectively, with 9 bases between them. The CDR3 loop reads CASRYLVDTQYF. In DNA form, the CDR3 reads TGTGCCAGCAGGTATTTGGTAGATACGCAGTATTTT.

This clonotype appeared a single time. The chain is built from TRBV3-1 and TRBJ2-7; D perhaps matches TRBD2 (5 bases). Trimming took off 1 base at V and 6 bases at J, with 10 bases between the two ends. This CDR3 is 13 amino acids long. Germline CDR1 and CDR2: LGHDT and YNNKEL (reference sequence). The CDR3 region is CASSQGLAIEQYF. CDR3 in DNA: TGTGCCAGCAGCCAAGGTCTAGCTATCGAGCAGTACTTC.

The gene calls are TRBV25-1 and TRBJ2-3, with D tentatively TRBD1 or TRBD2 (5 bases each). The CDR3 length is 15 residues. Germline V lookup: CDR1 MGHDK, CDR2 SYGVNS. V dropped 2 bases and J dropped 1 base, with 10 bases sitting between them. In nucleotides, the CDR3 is TGTGCCAGCAGTGAAGGATTGGGACGCACAGATACGCAGTATTTT. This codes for CASSEGLGRTDTQYF. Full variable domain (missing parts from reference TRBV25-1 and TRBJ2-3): EADIYQTPRYLVIGTGKKITLECSQTMGHDKMYWYQQDPGMELHLIHYSYGVNSTEKGDLSSESTVSRIRTEHFPLTLESARPSHTSQYLCASSEGLGRTDTQYFGPGTRLTVL.

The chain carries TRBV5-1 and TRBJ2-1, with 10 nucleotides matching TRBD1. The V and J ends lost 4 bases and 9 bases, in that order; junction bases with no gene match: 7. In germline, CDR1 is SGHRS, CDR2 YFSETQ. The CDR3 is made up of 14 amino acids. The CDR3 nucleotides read TGCGCCAGCAGCAGGGACAGGGGTTTCGTTGAGCAGTTCTTC. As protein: CASSRDRGFVEQFF. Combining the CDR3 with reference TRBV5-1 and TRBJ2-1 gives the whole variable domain KAGVTQTPRYLIKTRGQQVTLSCSPISGHRSVSWYQQTPGQGLQFLFEYFSETQRNKGNFPGRFSGRQFSNSRSEMNVSTLELGDSALYLCASSRDRGFVEQFFGPGTRLTVL.

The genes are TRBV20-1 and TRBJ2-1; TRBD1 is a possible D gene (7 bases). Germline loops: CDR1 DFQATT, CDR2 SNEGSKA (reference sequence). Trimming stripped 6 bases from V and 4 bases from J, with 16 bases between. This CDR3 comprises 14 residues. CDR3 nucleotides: TGCAGTGCAAGGGGCGGGACAGCATACAATGAGCAGTTCTTC. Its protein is CSARGGTAYNEQFF.

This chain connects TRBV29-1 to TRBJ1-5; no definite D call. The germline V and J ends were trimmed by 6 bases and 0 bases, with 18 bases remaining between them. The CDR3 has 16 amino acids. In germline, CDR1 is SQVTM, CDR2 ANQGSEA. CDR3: CSVLGVGSDSNQPQHF. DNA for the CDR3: TGCAGCGTCCTCGGGGTGGGCTCCGATAGCAATCAGCCCCAGCATTTT.

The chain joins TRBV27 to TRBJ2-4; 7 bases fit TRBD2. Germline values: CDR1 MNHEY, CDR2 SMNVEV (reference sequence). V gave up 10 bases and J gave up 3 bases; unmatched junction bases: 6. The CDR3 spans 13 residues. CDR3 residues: CAIGGTNKNIQYF. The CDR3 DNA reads TGTGCCATTGGGGGGACTAACAAAAACATTCAGTACTTC.

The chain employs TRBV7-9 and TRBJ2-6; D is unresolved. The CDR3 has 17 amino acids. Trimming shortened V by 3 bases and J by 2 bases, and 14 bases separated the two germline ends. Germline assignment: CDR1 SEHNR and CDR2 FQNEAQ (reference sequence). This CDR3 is CASSLGGPFPGANVLTF. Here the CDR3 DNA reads TGTGCCAGCAGCTTGGGTGGACCGTTCCCTGGGGCCAACGTCCTGACTTTC.

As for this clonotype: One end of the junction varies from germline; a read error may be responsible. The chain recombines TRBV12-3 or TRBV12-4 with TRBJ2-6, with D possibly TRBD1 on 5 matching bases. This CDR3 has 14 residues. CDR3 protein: CASTEVPGANALTF. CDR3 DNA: TGTGCCAGCACCGAAGTCCCTGGGGCCAACGCCCTGACTTTC.